Each of the 30 T cell receptor beta chains below was sequenced from the same sample in a study of blood T cell repertoires in COVID-19. The repertoire was sequenced with immunoSEQ multiplex PCR; TCRdb's copy has only in-frame clones and lacks some. The sample contains roughly 100,000 clones, around 90% of which appear only once. Source material: peripheral blood. The receptors here all came from a woman in her seventies with acute or convalescent COVID-19.

The chain links TRBV2 to TRBJ2-1; D may be TRBD2 (5 bases). The V and J ends lost 4 bases and 6 bases respectively, with 10 bases between them. Germline V gene lookup returns CDR1 SNHLY and CDR2 FYNNEI. The CDR3 runs 13 residues. The CDR3 coding sequence is TGTGCCAGCAGTGTCTCCGGGGTCAATGAGCAGTTCTTC. Amino acids: CASSVSGVNEQFF.

J is TRBJ2-1 and V is TRBV18; perhaps TRBD1 as D (5 bases). CDR1 is KGHSH, CDR2 LQKENI, per germline. The CDR3 runs 13 residues. V gave up 1 base and J gave up 7 bases, with 8 bases separating them. CDR3 amino acids: CASSPLTANEQFF. CDR3 sequence (DNA): TGTGCCAGCTCACCACTGACAGCTAATGAGCAGTTCTTC.

The rearrangement uses TRBV14 and TRBJ2-3, with 9 bases that match TRBD2. Germline CDR1 and CDR2: SGHDN and FVKESK. This CDR3 is built from 15 residues. V lost 5 bases, J lost 3 bases, and 6 bases stayed unmatched. Written as DNA, the CDR3 is TGTGCCAGCAGCACTATAGCGGGAGAGACAGATACGCAGTATTTT. Protein product: CASSTIAGETDTQYF.

The V gene is TRBV28, the J gene TRBJ1-5; D unresolved. This CDR3 has 16 residues. Looked up from germline, CDR1 is MDHEN and CDR2 is SYDVKM. Trimming removed 5 bases from V and 0 bases from J, with 14 bases in between. CDR3 sequence reads: CASSSARRGSNQPQHF. CDR3 DNA: TGTGCCAGCAGTAGCGCTCGGCGGGGTAGCAATCAGCCCCAGCATTTT.

This chain links TRBV10-2 with TRBJ1-6, with 8 nucleotides matching TRBD1. The CDR3 is 16 amino acids. J lost 5 bases, V lost 4 bases, and 7 bases had no gene match. CDR1 and CDR2 (germline): WSHSY, SAAADI. The CDR3 loop is CASSALRTGNNSPLHF. DNA for the CDR3: TGCGCCAGCAGTGCCCTGAGGACAGGGAATAATTCACCCCTCCACTTT.

The V and J genes are TRBV19 and TRBJ1-2; D unclear. Per the germline V gene, CDR1 is LNHDA and CDR2 is SQIVND (reference sequence). The V end was cut by 3 bases, the J end by 3 bases, with 8 bases between. This CDR3 comprises 13 residues. The CDR3 DNA is TGTGCCAGTAGTATCTTGAGGGACTATGGCTACACCTTC. Amino acids: CASSILRDYGYTF.

The gene calls are TRBV18 and TRBJ1-1, with 9 bases aligning to TRBD1. The CDR3 contains 16 residues. CDR1 and CDR2 (germline): KGHSH, LQKENI. V trimming: 3 bases; J trimming: 0 bases; junction bases outside the gene matches: 5. CDR3 nucleotides: TGTGCCAGCTCACCCCTAAGGACAGGGGTGAACACTGAAGCTTTCTTT. It is translated as CASSPLRTGVNTEAFF.

CDR3 coding DNA: TGTGCCAGCAGTGAAACGGGGCGGGACAGCGCGGATGAAAAACTGTTTTTT. It translates to CASSETGRDSADEKLFF. The gene calls are TRBV6-1 and TRBJ1-4, with 7 bases lining up with TRBD1. Germline CDR1 is MNHNS and CDR2 is SASEGT. V shed 2 bases and J 6 bases; nucleotides not matched to a gene: 12. CDR3 size: 17 residues.

The V call is TRBV19, the J call TRBJ2-7, with D possibly being TRBD2 (6 bases). The length of the CDR3 is 15 residues. Germline values: CDR1 LNHDA, CDR2 SQIVND (reference sequence). Trimming shortened V by 1 base and J by 0 bases, and 10 bases separated the two germline ends. The CDR3 is CASSIGGGSSYEQYF. For the CDR3, the DNA is TGTGCCAGTAGTATAGGGGGAGGTTCCTCCTACGAGCAGTACTTC.

The chain joins TRBV9 to TRBJ2-2; D is unresolved. V lost 0 bases and J 5 bases, leaving 8 bases between the germline ends. Germline V gives CDR1 SGDLS, CDR2 YYNGEE. This CDR3 has 14 amino acids. The chain's CDR3 is CASSVVPGTGELFF. For the CDR3, the DNA is TGTGCCAGCAGCGTAGTTCCCGGGACCGGGGAGCTGTTTTTT. Together with reference TRBV9 and TRBJ2-2, the CDR3 gives the full variable domain: DSGVTQTPKHLITATGQRVTLRCSPRSGDLSVYWYQQSLDQGLQFLIQYYNGEERAKGNILERFSAQQFPDLHSELNLSSLELGDSALYFCASSVVPGTGELFFGEGSRLTVL.

The genes are TRBV7-2 and TRBJ1-2; the D is unclear. This CDR3 region has 12 residues. Per germline, CDR1 SGHTA and CDR2 FQGNSA. With 5 bases removed from V and 5 bases from J, the gap between germline ends came to 9 bases. This chain's CDR3 is CASSHSWYGYTF. Written as DNA, the CDR3 is TGTGCCAGCAGCCACTCCTGGTATGGCTACACCTTC. Drawing the rest from reference TRBV7-2 and TRBJ1-2, the complete variable domain is GAGVSQSPSNKVTEKGKDVELRCDPISGHTALYWYRQSLGQGLEFLIYFQGNSAPDKSGLPSDRFSAERTGGSVSTLTIQRTQQEDSAVYLCASSHSWYGYTFGSGTRLTVV.

The chain uses TRBV6-5 and TRBJ1-6; TRBD1 matches at 7 bases. The trim removed 6 bases at V and 3 bases at J, leaving 5 bases unmatched. The CDR3 consists of 15 residues. Germline CDR1 reads MNHEY; CDR2 reads SVGAGI. The CDR3 reads CASSLTGNYNSPLHF. In nucleotides, the CDR3 is TGTGCCAGCAGCTTGACAGGGAACTATAATTCACCCCTCCACTTT.

Notes on this clone: One junction end disagrees with the germline gene, perhaps due to a read error. The chain is built from TRBV4-1 and TRBJ2-5; a weak D match, TRBD1 (5 bases). Germline V gene data show CDR1 as MGHRA and CDR2 as YSYEKL. The CDR3 has 16 amino acids. In DNA form, the CDR3 reads TGCGCCAGCAACCAAGATCAGGGCACAGTCCAAGAGACCCAGTACTTC. It translates to CASNQDQGTVQETQYF.

The V and J genes are TRBV7-8 and TRBJ1-6, with a tentative D call TRBD1 (5 bases). The CDR3 is 15 amino acids. Germline V CDR1 and CDR2: SGHVS, FQNEAQ. The V end lost 2 bases, the J end lost 9 bases, and 14 bases lay between the germline ends. The DNA for the CDR3 is TGTGCCAGCAGCTTAAATTCAGGGTCCAGTTCACCCCTCCACTTT. It specifies CASSLNSGSSSPLHF. Variable domain in full (rest from reference TRBV7-8 and TRBJ1-6): GAGVSQSPRYKVAKRGQDVALRCDPISGHVSLFWYQQALGQGPEFLTYFQNEAQLDKSGLPSDRFFAERPEGSVSTLKIQRTQQEDSAVYLCASSLNSGSSSPLHFGNGTRLTVT.

The genes are TRBV11-3 and TRBJ2-7; 7 nucleotides align to TRBD2. Per germline, CDR1 SGHNT and CDR2 YENEEA. V gave up 5 bases and J gave up 6 bases; unmatched junction bases: 7. The CDR3 has 13 amino acids. The CDR3 DNA follows: TGTGCCAGCAGCGTCGGACTAGGTCGCGAGCAGTACTTC. Its translation is CASSVGLGREQYF.

V and J are TRBV3-1 (or the pseudogene TRBV3-2) and TRBJ2-5, with TRBD2 as a possible D gene (6 bases). CDR3 length equals 16 residues. V was clipped by 1 base and J by 5 bases, with 17 bases between them. CDR1 and CDR2 (germline): LGHDT, YNNKEL (reference sequence). For the CDR3, the DNA is TGTGCCAGCAGCCAAGGGGGTGGAGGGATGTGGGAGACCCAGTACTTC. It specifies CASSQGGGGMWETQYF.

The DNA of the CDR3 is TGTGCCAGCAGCGCAACTACCGGGGGGTTCAATGAGCAGTTCTTC. Translation: CASSATTGGFNEQFF. The chain combines TRBV11-2 with TRBJ2-1; 7 bases match TRBD2. This CDR3 contains 15 residues. Germline CDR1 reads SGHAT; CDR2 reads FQNNGV. Trimming cost V 5 bases and J 6 bases; bases outside gene matches: 10.

V gene TRBV24-1 combines with J gene TRBJ2-2; unclear D gene. The germline V gene has CDR1 KGHDR and CDR2 SFDVKD. The CDR3 contains 13 residues. Deletions cut 6 bases from V and 3 bases from J, with 7 bases between. The CDR3 nucleotides are TGTGCCACCAGTATTGGAGACACCGGGGAGCTGTTTTTT. As protein: CATSIGDTGELFF.

The genes are TRBV5-3 and TRBJ2-2, with 7 bases lining up with TRBD1. TRBV5-3 is filed as an ORF, its function uncertain. J gave up 0 bases and V 1 base, and 6 bases lay outside the gene matches. There are 17 residues in the CDR3. The CDR3 region is CARSLSGQDANTGELFF. DNA of the CDR3: TGTGCCAGAAGCTTGTCCGGACAGGACGCGAACACCGGGGAGCTGTTTTTT.

The chain carries TRBV28 and TRBJ1-4, with no clear D. CDR1 is MDHEN and CDR2 is SYDVKM in the germline V gene. With 2 bases removed from V and 4 bases from J, the gap between germline ends came to 8 bases. This CDR3 spans 14 amino acids. CDR3 DNA sequence: TGTGCCAGCAGTTTAGGGCAGCTTAATGAAAAACTGTTTTTT. This translates into CASSLGQLNEKLFF.

The chain combines TRBV18 with TRBJ2-3, with TRBD2 matching over 7 bases. CDR3 length: 14 amino acids. Looked up from germline, CDR1 is KGHSH and CDR2 is LQKENI. V shed 3 bases, J shed 2 bases, and the junction held 2 bases outside the gene matches. The CDR3 nucleotides read TGTGCCAGCTCACCTAGCGGGTACACAGATACGCAGTATTTT. Its translation is CASSPSGYTDTQYF.

This clone was recorded only once. The chain uses TRBV2 and TRBJ2-7; perhaps TRBD1 as D (6 bases). Trimming pared 3 bases from V and 6 bases from J, leaving 9 bases between. CDR3 length equals 12 residues. Germline lookup yields CDR1 SNHLY and CDR2 FYNNEI. The CDR3 loop reads CASSEGQFEQYV. As DNA, the CDR3 is TGTGCCAGCAGTGAGGGACAATTCGAGCAGTACGTC.

The chain couples TRBV7-9 to TRBJ2-5; TRBD2 aligns across 11 bases. This CDR3 has 15 residues. Looked up from germline, CDR1 is SEHNR and CDR2 is FQNEAQ (reference sequence). Trimming cost V 4 bases and J 3 bases; bases outside gene matches: 4. The CDR3 nucleotides read TGTGCCAGCAGCTCCTTAGCGGGGGGGAAAGAGACCCAGTACTTC. This encodes CASSSLAGGKETQYF. The variable domain in full, with the rest retrieved from reference TRBV7-9 and TRBJ2-5, is DTGVSQNPRHKITKRGQNVTFRCDPISEHNRLYWYRQTLGQGPEFLTYFQNEAQLEKSRLLSDRFSAERPKGSFSTLEIQRTEQGDSAMYLCASSSLAGGKETQYFGPGTRLLVL.

The J gene is TRBJ2-3, the V gene TRBV7-9, with a possible D match to TRBD1 (5 bases). Per germline, CDR1 SEHNR and CDR2 FQNEAQ (reference sequence). The CDR3 runs 15 residues. With 1 base removed from V and 2 bases from J, the gap between germline ends came to 10 bases. The CDR3 here is CASSLDQGPTDTQYF. For the CDR3, the DNA is TGTGCCAGCAGCTTAGATCAGGGCCCCACAGATACGCAGTATTTT.

The chain has TRBV11-2 and TRBJ1-1; D uncertain. This CDR3 contains 15 residues. V lost 2 bases and J lost 0, with 10 bases in between. The V gene's germline CDR1 is SGHAT and CDR2 FQNNGV. The chain's CDR3 is CASSLLGGMNTEAFF. The CDR3 coding sequence is TGTGCCAGCAGCTTACTGGGAGGGATGAACACTGAAGCTTTCTTT.

The rearrangement uses TRBV19 and TRBJ2-2; 8 bases agree with TRBD1. This CDR3 has 15 amino acids. Per the germline V gene, CDR1 is LNHDA and CDR2 is SQIVND (reference sequence). After removal of 5 bases from V and 1 base from J, the junction contained 3 bases not matched to a gene. The DNA for the CDR3 is TGTGCCAGTAGTGCCACAGGGGGGAACACCGGGGAGCTGTTTTTT. It codes for CASSATGGNTGELFF.

V and J are TRBV5-3 and TRBJ1-4, with 12 bases aligning to TRBD1. TRBV5-3 is marked as an open reading frame, function uncertain. Trimming took 3 bases from V and 8 from J; bases not matched to a gene: 11. The CDR3 length is 17 residues. The CDR3 nucleotides are TGTGCCAGAAGCTCCGGGACAGGGGGCGCTTTAGTGGAAAAACTGTTTTTT. It is translated as CARSSGTGGALVEKLFF.

In DNA, the CDR3 is TGTGCCTGTGGGCCAAGCTCCTATAATTCACCCCTCCACTTT. Encoded protein: CACGPSSYNSPLHF. The genes are TRBV6-6 and TRBJ1-6; D not resolved. Germline assignment: CDR1 MNHNY and CDR2 SVGAGI (reference sequence). The V and J ends lost 11 bases and 0 bases respectively, with 11 bases between them. This CDR3 contains 14 residues.

This chain joins TRBV12-3 or TRBV12-4 and TRBJ2-3; no clear D gene. The CDR3 sequence is 13 residues long. V lost 1 base, J lost 5 bases, and 7 bases lay in between. The CDR3 here is CASSLGTGDTQYF. DNA of the CDR3: TGTGCCAGCAGTTTAGGAACGGGAGATACGCAGTATTTT.

This chain links TRBV30 with TRBJ2-3; D possibly corresponds to TRBD2 (5 bases). The germline gives CDR1 GTSNPN, CDR2 SVGIG (reference sequence). There are 12 residues in the CDR3. V was cut by 0 bases and J by 9 bases, with 10 bases left in between. The CDR3 protein is CAWSVGGVTQYF. The CDR3 DNA reads as TGTGCCTGGAGTGTCGGAGGAGTCACGCAGTATTTT. The whole variable domain, filled in from reference TRBV30 and TRBJ2-3, reads SQTIHQWPATLVQPVGSPLSLECTVEGTSNPNLYWYRQAAGRGLQLLFYSVGIGQISSEVPQNLSASRPQDRQFILSSKKLLLSDSGFYLCAWSVGGVTQYFGPGTRLTVL.